The clone carrying this TCR beta chain was counted a few times. The study ran its PCR with 60 Vbeta and 13 Jbeta primers. Assay: immunoSEQ multiplex PCR; the TCRdb copy retains only in-frame clones and omits some. The sample records about 140,000 clones, about three quarters being singletons. This specimen belongs to a study of cytomegalovirus exposure and HLA in healthy donors. The CDR3 sequence is 13 residues long. The V and J ends lost 6 bases and 1 base respectively, with 12 bases between them. Germline V gene lookup returns CDR1 SQVTM and CDR2 ANQGSEA. This chain connects TRBV29-1 to TRBJ1-1; TRBD1 is a possible D gene (5 bases). Sequencing was carried out using PBMCs. The receptor was derived from a female donor in good health and CMV-seronegative. CDR3 residues: CSVIQVGNTEAFF. CDR3 bases: TGCAGCGTCATACAGGTGGGGAACACTGAAGCTTTCTTT.